This is a list of T cell receptor beta chains from one sample in a study of T cell responses to AZD1222 COVID-19 vaccine. Produced via immunoSEQ multiplex PCR; TCRdb's table is partial and in-frame only. The sample lists about 210,000 clones, roughly 94% seen once, with 1.7% in the top ten. The input for sequencing was peripheral blood, taken 28 days after the second dose of the MenACWY control vaccine. Receptor source: an adult who received the MenACWY meningococcal vaccine as a control. Each CDR3 is given with its conserved first and last residue. The D gene is left open where the match is weak. Clone size is stated in some rows and not others, as once, few, many or a class when expanded.

clone_size,v_call,j_call,d_call,cdr3_nt,cdr3_aa
.,TRBV9,TRBJ2-1,TRBD2,TGTGCCAGCAGCGTAGGTGGACTAGGCGACAATGAGCAGTTCTTC,CASSVGGLGDNEQFF
once,TRBV2,TRBJ2-7,.,TGTGCCAGCAAGTTAGAGGGGAATATTTACGAGCAGTACTTC,CASKLEGNIYEQYF
.,TRBV7-9,TRBJ2-7,.,TGTGCCAGCAGCTTCCGGGGGCGCGAGCAGTACTTC,CASSFRGREQYF
.,TRBV7-9,TRBJ1-2,.,TGTGCCAGCACCCCGGGCGGCTATGGCTACACCTTC,CASTPGGYGYTF
.,TRBV4-2,TRBJ1-4,.,TGTGCCAGCAGCCAAAAGGGGCCAACTAATGAAAAACTGTTTTTT,CASSQKGPTNEKLFF
.,TRBV27,TRBJ2-1,TRBD2,TGTGCCAGCAGAAATAGCGGGAAATCCTACAATGAGCAGTTCTTC,CASRNSGKSYNEQFF
.,TRBV28,TRBJ2-1,.,TGTGCCAGCAGTTTAGGGGGGCGGGAGTTGTTCTTC,CASSLGGRELFF
.,TRBV12-3/TRBV12-4,TRBJ1-1,.,TGTGCCAGCAGTTTAGTGAACACTGAAGCTTTCTTT,CASSLVNTEAFF
.,TRBV28,TRBJ2-7,.,TGTGCCAGCAGCCCCAGTAGAGGCGAGCAGTACTTC,CASSPSRGEQYF
.,TRBV28,TRBJ1-5,.,TGTGCCATTACACAGGGTAACAATCAGCCCCAGCATTTT,CAITQGNNQPQHF
.,TRBV28,TRBJ2-7,TRBD2,TGTGCCAGCACCCCCCAGCGGGAGTTTCCTTACGAGCAGTACTTC,CASTPQREFPYEQYF
.,TRBV28,TRBJ2-7,TRBD1,TGTGCCAGCAGTCCACCGACAGGGGAAGTGGTCTACGAGCAGTACTTC,CASSPPTGEVVYEQYF
.,TRBV6-4,TRBJ2-2,.,TGTGCCAGCAGTGACTCTGCGAAGGGGTCCGACACCGGGGAGCTGTTTTTT,CASSDSAKGSDTGELFF
.,TRBV30,TRBJ2-7,.,TGTGCCTGGAGTGTACGTGCAGGCGGGGAGCAGTACTTC,CAWSVRAGGEQYF
.,TRBV2,TRBJ2-7,.,TGTGCCAGCAGGGTCGAAGGGGTTCACGAGCAGTACTTC,CASRVEGVHEQYF
once,TRBV7-3,TRBJ1-2,.,TGTGCCAGCAGCTTAAATGAAGGTGGCTATGGCTACACCTTC,CASSLNEGGYGYTF
once,TRBV14,TRBJ1-2,.,TGTGCCAGCAGCCAAGAAGGCGTCTTAGATGGCTACACCTTC,CASSQEGVLDGYTF
.,TRBV19,TRBJ2-1,.,TGTGCCAGTAACCCCGCAGATTTGGGGGTGGCCAATGAGCAGTTCTTC,CASNPADLGVANEQFF
once,TRBV6-5,TRBJ2-7,.,TGTGCCAGCAGTTATAATGTGGCGGGCGAGCAGTACTTC,CASSYNVAGEQYF
.,TRBV10-3,TRBJ1-2,TRBD1,TGTGCCATCAGTGAAAGGGCAGGGGGACTCTATGGCTACACCTTC,CAISERAGGLYGYTF
.,TRBV3-1/TRBV3-2,TRBJ2-7,TRBD1,TGTGCCAGCAGCCAAGAAGGACAGGGGCATGAGCAGTACTTC,CASSQEGQGHEQYF
.,TRBV4-3,TRBJ2-1,.,TGCGCCAGCAGCCAGACGTGGACGGCCAGCTCCTACAATGAGCAGTTCTTC,CASSQTWTASSYNEQFF
.,TRBV5-1,TRBJ2-6,.,TGCGCCAGCAGCCCAGACAATCACTCTGGGGCCAACGTCCTGACTTTC,CASSPDNHSGANVLTF
once,TRBV27,TRBJ2-1,.,TGTGCCAGCAGTTGGGCAGAGGGGGGGGAGCAGTTCTTC,CASSWAEGGEQFF
.,TRBV27,TRBJ2-3,TRBD2,TGTGCCAGCAGTACTAGCGGGAGTACAGATACGCAGTATTTT,CASSTSGSTDTQYF
.,TRBV15,TRBJ2-7,.,TGTGCCACCAGCAACCGACACAGGGATGCCTATTCCTACGAGCAGTACTTC,CATSNRHRDAYSYEQYF
.,TRBV6-5,TRBJ2-3,.,TGTGCCAGCAGTCCTCGGACTGTTGCAGATACGCAGTATTTT,CASSPRTVADTQYF
.,TRBV2,TRBJ1-5,.,TGTGCCAGCACCTTCGGGGGAGTTAATCAGCCCCAGCATTTT,CASTFGGVNQPQHF
.,TRBV7-6,TRBJ1-1,.,TGTGCCAGCAGCTTAGTGGGGGGCATGAACACTGAAGCTTTCTTT,CASSLVGGMNTEAFF
.,TRBV9,TRBJ1-2,.,TGTGCCAGCAGCCTTAACTATGGCTACACCTTC,CASSLNYGYTF
.,TRBV7-2,TRBJ2-3,TRBD2,TGTGCCAGCAGTTACCGGGGGGGCGACCCAGATACGCAGTATTTT,CASSYRGGDPDTQYF
once,TRBV7-8,TRBJ2-7,.,TGTGCCAGCAGCCCCGGTAGGGTATCTAGGGAGCAGTACTTC,CASSPGRVSREQYF
.,TRBV5-1,TRBJ2-5,TRBD1,TGCGCCAGCAGCTTGGGAGGGACAGTCTCAGGCGAGACCCAGTACTTC,CASSLGGTVSGETQYF
.,TRBV3-1/TRBV3-2,TRBJ1-5,.,TGTGCCAGCAGCCTGGGGACAATAGATCAGCCCCAGCATTTT,CASSLGTIDQPQHF
.,TRBV30,TRBJ2-3,.,TGTGCCGGGTTAGGACCCACAGATACGCAGTATTTT,CAGLGPTDTQYF
.,TRBV24-1,TRBJ2-7,.,TGTGCCACCAGTGGAGGAGGGATGGGCTACGAGCAGTACTTC,CATSGGGMGYEQYF